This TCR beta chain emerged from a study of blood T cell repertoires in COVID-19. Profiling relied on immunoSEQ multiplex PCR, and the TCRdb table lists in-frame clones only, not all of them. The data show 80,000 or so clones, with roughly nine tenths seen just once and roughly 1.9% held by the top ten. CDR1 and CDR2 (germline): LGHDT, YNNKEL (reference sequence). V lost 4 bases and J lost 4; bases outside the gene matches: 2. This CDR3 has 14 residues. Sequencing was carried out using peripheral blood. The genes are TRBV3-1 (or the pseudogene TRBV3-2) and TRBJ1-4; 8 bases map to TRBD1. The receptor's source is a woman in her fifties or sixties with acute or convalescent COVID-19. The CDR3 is CASSPTGVNEKLFF. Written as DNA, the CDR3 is TGTGCCAGCAGCCCGACAGGGGTTAATGAAAAACTGTTTTTT.